One sample yielded the 22 T cell receptor beta chains listed below, sequenced in a study of preoperative IRX-2 immunotherapy in early breast cancer. Using immunoSEQ multiplex PCR, the repertoire was profiled, and TCRdb retains in-frame clones only, with some absent. Seen here are about 98,000 clones, about nine tenths observed once, and the top ten hold 2% to 2.5%. Treatment given: preoperative locoregional IRX-2 cytokine immunotherapy. The specimen comprised tumor tissue, sampled after IRX-2 immunotherapy. Every receptor here comes from a human donor with breast cancer.

Note on this clone: The same CDR3 can be traced to other DNA sequences in this sample. The rearrangement links TRBV5-1 to TRBJ1-5; no definite D call. The V end was cut by 0 bases, the J end by 4 bases, with 8 bases between. This CDR3 region has 14 residues. The germline CDR1 and CDR2 sequences are SGHRS and YFSETQ. CDR3 residues: CASSLEGGNQPQHF. For the CDR3, the DNA is TGCGCCAGCAGCTTGGAGGGCGGGAATCAGCCCCAGCATTTT.

The genes are TRBV6-8 and TRBJ1-3; D is ambiguous. The CDR3 runs 15 residues. Trimming took off 4 bases at V and 0 bases at J, with 10 bases between the two ends. Per the germline V gene, CDR1 is MNHGY and CDR2 is SAAAGT. CDR3: CASSSRGSSGNTIYF. The DNA of the CDR3 is TGTGCCAGCAGTTCCCGGGGAAGCTCTGGAAACACCATATATTTT.

The chain uses TRBV6-8 and TRBJ1-3, with a tentative D call TRBD1 (6 bases). V lost 6 bases and J lost 4, with 13 bases in between. CDR3 length: 14 residues. Germline CDR1 is MNHGY and CDR2 is SAAAGT. CDR3 region: CASSEEGGGNTIYF. CDR3 bases: TGTGCCAGCAGCGAAGAAGGGGGGGGAAACACCATATATTTT.

The J gene is TRBJ2-2, the V gene TRBV6-8; 7 bases are shared with TRBD2. Germline V gene lookup returns CDR1 MNHGY and CDR2 SAAAGT. There are 14 residues in the CDR3. V was pared by 7 bases and J by 0 bases, with 2 bases of the junction left unmatched. CDR3: CASTAGANTGELFF. CDR3 bases: TGTGCCAGCACCGCGGGAGCGAACACCGGGGAGCTGTTTTTT.

This clone was picked up one time. The V call is TRBV6-8, the J call TRBJ1-2; D possibly corresponds to TRBD1 (6 bases). Trimming left V 6 bases short and J 6 bases short, with 17 bases between. Germline CDR1 is MNHGY and CDR2 is SAAAGT. This CDR3 spans 14 amino acids. For the CDR3, the DNA is TGTGCCAGCAGAACGGCCCCAGGGGCGGATGGCTACACCTTC. It is translated as CASRTAPGADGYTF.

V is TRBV6-8 and J is TRBJ1-6; D gene uncertain. Germline V gene sequence: CDR1 MNHGY, CDR2 SAAAGT. V was trimmed by 5 bases and J by 7 bases, leaving 9 bases between them. The CDR3 runs 13 residues. CDR3 nucleotides: TGTGCCAGCAGTCCCAAGGAAAATTCACCCCTCCACTTT. This codes for CASSPKENSPLHF.

The chain carries TRBV15 and TRBJ1-2, with TRBD1 as a possible D gene (5 bases). This CDR3 region has 15 residues. V dropped 1 base and J dropped 4 bases, with 13 bases sitting between them. Germline lookup yields CDR1 LNHNV and CDR2 YYDKDF (reference sequence). The CDR3 region is CATSRGAGQVYGYTF. CDR3 nucleotide sequence: TGTGCCACCAGCAGAGGGGCAGGGCAGGTCTATGGCTACACCTTC. The whole variable domain, remainder taken from reference TRBV15 and TRBJ1-2, is DAMVIQNPRYQVTQFGKPVTLSCSQTLNHNVMYWYQQKSSQAPKLLFHYYDKDFNNEADTPDNFQSRRPNTSFCFLDIRSPGLGDTAMYLCATSRGAGQVYGYTFGSGTRLTVV.

The chain employs TRBV14 and TRBJ1-6, with D hard to call. V dropped 1 base and J dropped 6 bases, with 7 bases sitting between them. The CDR3 extends over 14 amino acids. Germline V gene lookup returns CDR1 SGHDN and CDR2 FVKESK. For the CDR3, the DNA is TGTGCCAGCAGCCAAGGGACTTCTAATTCACCCCTCCACTTT. As protein: CASSQGTSNSPLHF.

The rearrangement links TRBV28 to TRBJ2-4; 11 bases are a match to TRBD2. The CDR3 is 13 amino acids. The ends lost 7 bases at V and 9 bases at J; junction bases unmatched: 5. Per the germline V gene, CDR1 is MDHEN and CDR2 is SYDVKM. CDR3 protein: CASISGGGFIQYF. The CDR3 DNA follows: TGTGCCAGCATTAGCGGGGGGGGATTCATTCAGTACTTC.

The genes are TRBV2 and TRBJ2-6, with D maybe TRBD1 (5 bases). Trimming removed 5 bases at V and 0 bases at J, with 8 bases between. There are 15 residues in the CDR3. Germline CDR1 reads SNHLY; CDR2 reads FYNNEI. The CDR3 here is CASSLGDSGANVLTF. CDR3 nucleotides: TGTGCCAGCAGTTTAGGGGACTCTGGGGCCAACGTCCTGACTTTC.

The chain is built from TRBV28 and TRBJ2-1, with D perhaps matching TRBD1 (7 bases). V was clipped by 7 bases and J by 5 bases, with 18 bases between them. The CDR3 runs 15 residues. CDR1 is MDHEN, CDR2 SYDVKM, per germline. The DNA of the CDR3 is TGTGCCAGCACCCCAGGGGGGACATCAAACAATGAGCAGTTCTTC. Its protein is CASTPGGTSNNEQFF.

The rearrangement uses TRBV6-8 and TRBJ1-5, with D unclear. This CDR3 comprises 14 residues. The V and J ends lost 5 bases and 2 bases respectively, with 10 bases between them. In germline, CDR1 is MNHGY, CDR2 SAAAGT. The CDR3 loop is CASSENRGNQPQHF. The CDR3 region has the DNA TGTGCCAGCAGTGAGAACAGAGGCAATCAGCCCCAGCATTTT.

The chain links TRBV29-1 to TRBJ1-4; no reliable D call. The CDR3 sequence is 13 residues long. Germline-derived CDR1 and CDR2 are SQVTM and ANQGSEA. V was pared by 5 bases and J by 8 bases, with 15 bases between. CDR3: CSVTGNPDEKLFF. CDR3 nucleotide sequence: TGCAGCGTTACCGGGAACCCCGACGAAAAACTGTTTTTT.

The V and J genes are TRBV18 and TRBJ2-7; D uncertain. This CDR3 region has 14 residues. Germline V lookup: CDR1 KGHSH, CDR2 LQKENI. Between the trimmed V and J ends, which lost 4 bases and 4 bases, there was a span of 14 bases. The CDR3 DNA follows: TGTGCCAGCTCACTCAATGTAAGGGAATACGAGCAGTACTTC. Translating it yields CASSLNVREYEQYF.

The rearrangement joins TRBV11-3 to TRBJ2-1, with D tentatively TRBD2 (6 bases). Looked up from germline, CDR1 is SGHNT and CDR2 is YENEEA. V lost 5 bases, J lost 3 bases, and 17 bases lay in between. The CDR3 extends over 16 amino acids. The CDR3 DNA reads TGTGCCAGCAGCATCCTTAAGGGGACTTACTACAATGAGCAGTTCTTC. Translating gives CASSILKGTYYNEQFF.

Details on this clone: A read error may produce the germline difference seen at one junction end. V usage is TRBV5-1 and J usage is TRBJ2-3; 15 positions agree with TRBD2. Germline loops: CDR1 SGHRS, CDR2 YFSETQ. There are 16 residues in the CDR3. CDR3 sequence (DNA): TGCGCCAGCAGCTCGGGACTAGCGGGGGGCACATATACGCAGTATTTT. Translation gives CASSSGLAGGTYTQYF.

The gene calls are TRBV6-8 and TRBJ2-1; weak D call: TRBD2 (5 bases). Trimming removed 6 bases from V and 8 bases from J, with 14 bases in between. This CDR3 is 13 amino acids long. CDR1 and CDR2 from the germline V gene are MNHGY and SAAAGT. The CDR3 loop reads CASRGPSSYEQFF. Written as DNA, the CDR3 is TGTGCCAGCAGGGGCCCTAGCTCGTATGAGCAGTTCTTC.

V and J are TRBV18 and TRBJ1-1; unclear D gene. Germline V gene data show CDR1 as KGHSH and CDR2 as LQKENI. The V end was cut by 8 bases, the J end by 1 base, with 11 bases between. The CDR3 is made up of 13 amino acids. Here the CDR3 reads CASRGGWNTEAFF. The CDR3 coding sequence is TGTGCCAGCCGCGGCGGGTGGAACACTGAAGCTTTCTTT.

This chain joins TRBV15 and TRBJ1-1, with a tentative D call TRBD1 (5 bases). The V gene's germline CDR1 is LNHNV and CDR2 YYDKDF (reference sequence). V was shortened by 1 base and J by 8 bases, with 14 bases between the two germline ends. The CDR3 length is 14 residues. CDR3 residues: CATSRGGVRVEAFF. CDR3 sequence (DNA): TGTGCCACCAGCAGAGGGGGCGTCCGAGTGGAAGCTTTCTTT.

V is TRBV12-5 and J is TRBJ1-1; 8 bases line up with TRBD1. V lost 2 bases and J lost 6; bases outside the gene matches: 5. CDR3 length: 14 residues. The V gene's germline CDR1 is LGHNT and CDR2 FRNRAP. The CDR3 loop reads CASGLTGGRSEAFF. The DNA of the CDR3 is TGTGCTAGTGGTTTGACAGGGGGGAGGTCTGAAGCTTTCTTT.

The chain couples TRBV11-3 to TRBJ2-3; maybe TRBD1 (5 bases). V was trimmed by 5 bases and J by 2 bases, leaving 17 bases between them. The CDR3 totals 16 residues. CDR1 is SGHNT, CDR2 YENEEA, per germline. CDR3 amino acids: CASSGDRQIFTDTQYF. DNA for the CDR3: TGTGCCAGCAGCGGAGATCGACAGATTTTCACAGATACGCAGTATTTT. Full variable domain (missing parts from reference TRBV11-3 and TRBJ2-3): EAGVVQSPRYKIIEKKQPVAFWCNPISGHNTLYWYLQNLGQGPELLIRYENEEAVDDSQLPKDRFSAERLKGVDSTLKIQPAELGDSAVYLCASSGDRQIFTDTQYFGPGTRLTVL.

The J gene is TRBJ1-5, the V gene TRBV6-8; a possible D gene is TRBD1 (5 bases). The germline V gene has CDR1 MNHGY and CDR2 SAAAGT. Deletions cut 4 bases from V and 7 bases from J, with 14 bases between. This CDR3 is built from 14 residues. CDR3 region: CASSSRQSPQPQHF. Written as DNA, the CDR3 is TGTGCCAGCAGTTCTAGACAGTCCCCCCAGCCCCAGCATTTT.